The 8 T cell receptor beta chains below come from one sample, sequenced in a study of CD8+ T cells in alopecia areata. RNA extraction was followed by reverse transcription into cDNA, which acted as the sequencing template. Generated by immunoSEQ multiplex PCR, the TCRdb table keeps only in-frame clones and is missing some. Of some 180,000 clones listed, about 51% are singletons. The sample's treatment: oral pan-JAK inhibitor, 5-10 mg twice daily. Here the sequenced sample was CD8+ T cells sorted from blood, taken between weeks 51 and 52, from a patient treated with tofacitinib. These receptors all come from a human donor with alopecia areata.

The table lists this clone with a few counts. The V and J genes are TRBV5-1 and TRBJ1-1; D remains unclear. Germline loops: CDR1 SGHRS, CDR2 YFSETQ. The CDR3 runs to 14 residues. Between the trimmed V and J ends, which lost 1 base and 8 bases, there was a span of 15 bases. This chain's CDR3 is CASSLRPRPSEAFF. The CDR3 DNA follows: TGCGCCAGCAGCTTGCGACCCCGGCCCTCCGAAGCTTTCTTT.

The rearrangement joins TRBV6-1 to TRBJ1-5; D is undetermined. The ends were cut back, 1 base at V and 1 base at J, with 14 bases in the middle. The length of the CDR3 is 17 residues. Germline lookup yields CDR1 MNHNS and CDR2 SASEGT. The CDR3 sequence is CASSEGETLGSNQPQHF. CDR3 coding DNA: TGTGCCAGCAGTGAAGGAGAGACACTCGGGAGCAATCAGCCCCAGCATTTT.

J is TRBJ2-7 and V is TRBV27; maybe TRBD1 (5 bases). There are 13 residues in the CDR3. Between the trimmed V and J ends, which lost 6 bases and 3 bases, there was a span of 12 bases. CDR1 is MNHEY, CDR2 SMNVEV, per germline (reference sequence). The CDR3 DNA sequence: TGTGCCAGCAGCCCAAGGGGTAACTACGAGCAGTACTTC. Encoded protein: CASSPRGNYEQYF.

This sequence joins TRBV5-1 and TRBJ2-7; TRBD1 matches at 7 bases. Germline lookup yields CDR1 SGHRS and CDR2 YFSETQ. CDR3 length: 15 residues. V trimming: 2 bases; J trimming: 1 base; junction bases outside the gene matches: 6. The CDR3 is CASSFRQGPSYEQYF. CDR3 DNA: TGCGCCAGCAGCTTCAGACAGGGCCCTTCCTACGAGCAGTACTTC.

Comments on this clone: Additional DNA sequences in this sample encode the identical CDR3. V usage is TRBV6-5 and J usage is TRBJ2-1; D not resolved. The CDR3 spans 13 residues. The V gene's germline CDR1 is MNHEY and CDR2 SVGAGI. V lost 0 bases and J 7 bases, leaving 7 bases between the germline ends. CDR3 coding DNA: TGTGCCAGCAGTTACTCGTCTAGTAATGAGCAGTTCTTC. This gives the protein CASSYSSSNEQFF.

This clone occurred a few times. The chain links TRBV29-1 to TRBJ2-5; tentative D call: TRBD2 (6 bases). The V gene lost 6 bases and the J gene lost 2 bases, with 16 bases spanning the gap. The CDR3 covers 14 residues. Germline V CDR1 and CDR2: SQVTM, ANQGSEA. The CDR3 DNA is TGCAGCGTAGATACGGGACTCTCGCAAGAGACCCAGTACTTC. Amino acid sequence: CSVDTGLSQETQYF.

This chain joins TRBV18 and TRBJ2-7; 10 bases line up with TRBD1. The CDR3 covers 15 residues. Germline loops: CDR1 KGHSH, CDR2 LQKENI. The V gene end was trimmed by 3 bases and the J gene end by 3 bases; junction bases not matched to a gene: 5. The CDR3 loop reads CASSPGTGEGYEQYF. The CDR3, as DNA: TGTGCCAGCTCACCTGGGACAGGGGAAGGCTACGAGCAGTACTTC.

The CDR3 reads CATSVPRDAGNQPQHF. The CDR3 region has the DNA TGTGCCACCAGCGTACCCCGGGACGCAGGAAATCAGCCCCAGCATTTT. The gene calls are TRBV15 and TRBJ1-5; a possible D gene is TRBD1 (5 bases). The CDR3 has 16 residues. Per germline, CDR1 LNHNV and CDR2 YYDKDF (reference sequence). The V end lost 5 bases, the J end lost 4 bases, and 18 bases lay between the germline ends. Combining the CDR3 with reference TRBV15 and TRBJ1-5 gives the whole variable domain DAMVIQNPRYQVTQFGKPVTLSCSQTLNHNVMYWYQQKSSQAPKLLFHYYDKDFNNEADTPDNFQSRRPNTSFCFLDIRSPGLGDTAMYLCATSVPRDAGNQPQHFGDGTRLSIL.